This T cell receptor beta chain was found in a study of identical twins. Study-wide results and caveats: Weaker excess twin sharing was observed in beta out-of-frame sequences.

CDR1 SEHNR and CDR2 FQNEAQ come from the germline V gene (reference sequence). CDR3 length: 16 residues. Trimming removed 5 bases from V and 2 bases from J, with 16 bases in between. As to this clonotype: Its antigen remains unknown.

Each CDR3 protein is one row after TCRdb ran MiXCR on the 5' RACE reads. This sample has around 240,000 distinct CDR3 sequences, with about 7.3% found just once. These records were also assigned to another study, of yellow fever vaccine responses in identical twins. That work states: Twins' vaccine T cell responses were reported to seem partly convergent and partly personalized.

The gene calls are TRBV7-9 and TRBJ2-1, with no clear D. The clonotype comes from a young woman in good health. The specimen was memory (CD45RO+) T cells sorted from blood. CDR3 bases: TGTGCCAGCAGCATCCGGTCCGGAGAAACCTACAATGAGCAGTTCTTC. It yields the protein CASSIRSGETYNEQFF.